Listed here are 29 T cell receptor beta chains from one sample, sequenced in a study of cytomegalovirus exposure and HLA in healthy donors. Primers included in the PCR were 60 Vbeta and 13 Jbeta primers. Sequenced by immunoSEQ multiplex PCR; TCRdb stores in-frame clones only, minus some. The sample records some 130,000 clones, approximately 8.9% being singletons. Sequenced material: PBMCs. The receptors were gathered from a woman in her forties in good health and CMV-seropositive.

This clone has just a few counts. The rearrangement links TRBV29-1 to TRBJ1-2; tentatively, D is TRBD1 (6 bases). CDR3 size: 13 residues. Germline V lookup: CDR1 SQVTM, CDR2 ANQGSEA. V was cut by 6 bases and J by 4 bases, with 15 bases left in between. The CDR3 loop is CSVKQGLSYGYTF. CDR3 DNA: TGCAGCGTAAAACAGGGTCTCTCCTATGGCTACACCTTC.

A few counts support this clone. The rearrangement links TRBV5-1 to TRBJ2-2; a weak D match, TRBD1 (5 bases). This CDR3 spans 13 amino acids. V dropped 4 bases and J dropped 5 bases, with 9 bases sitting between them. Germline V gene data show CDR1 as SGHRS and CDR2 as YFSETQ. Here the CDR3 reads CASSPGITGELFF. In DNA, the CDR3 is TGCGCCAGCAGCCCAGGGATAACCGGGGAGCTGTTTTTT.

The chain employs TRBV5-1 and TRBJ2-2, with 12 bases that match TRBD2. The CDR3 totals 17 residues. J lost 3 bases, V lost 3 bases, and 6 bases had no gene match. The germline CDR1 and CDR2 sequences are SGHRS and YFSETQ. CDR3 nucleotide sequence: TGCGCCAGCAGCTCTAGCGGGGGGGCCGAGGACACCGGGGAGCTGTTTTTT. Its translation is CASSSSGGAEDTGELFF.

This clone was counted between two and nine times. CDR3 bases: TGTGCCAGCCTACCTCCGGCGACCGGGACATACGAGCAGTACTTC. Amino acid sequence: CASLPPATGTYEQYF. The chain couples TRBV2 to TRBJ2-7, with a weak D call TRBD1 (6 bases). CDR3 length equals 15 residues. The V end lost 8 bases, the J end lost 4 bases, and 21 bases lay between the germline ends. Germline V gives CDR1 SNHLY, CDR2 FYNNEI.

This clone was detected only a few times. The chain couples TRBV5-1 to TRBJ2-5; D perhaps matches TRBD1 (6 bases). Trimming removed 0 bases at V and 5 bases at J, with 14 bases between. The germline CDR1 and CDR2 sequences are SGHRS and YFSETQ. The CDR3 has 15 amino acids. CDR3 bases: TGCGCCAGCAGCTTGGCGACAGGTGGTGGCGAGACCCAGTACTTC. Protein sequence: CASSLATGGGETQYF.

J is TRBJ2-3 and V is TRBV15; 9 nucleotides agree with TRBD1. The CDR3 runs 16 residues. Germline V CDR1 and CDR2: LNHNV, YYDKDF (reference sequence). Losses at the gene ends were 1 base for V and 3 bases for J; bases not matched to a gene: 5. The CDR3 sequence: CATSRVVGQGTDTQYF. The CDR3 nucleotides read TGTGCCACCAGCAGAGTGGTGGGACAGGGTACAGATACGCAGTATTTT.

The chain uses TRBV29-1 and TRBJ1-1; perhaps TRBD1 as D (6 bases). V gave up 1 base and J gave up 6 bases, with 15 bases separating them. The CDR3 loop spans 14 amino acids. Germline-derived CDR1 and CDR2 are SQVTM and ANQGSEA. The CDR3 DNA follows: TGCAGCGTTGAAGCCTGGGCAGGGGTCGCTGAAGCTTTCTTT. It codes for CSVEAWAGVAEAFF.

This clone was observed a handful of times. This chain uses TRBV29-1 with TRBJ1-1; TRBD1 might be the D (5 bases). The CDR3 has 13 residues. Trimming removed 4 bases from V and 1 base from J, with 10 bases in between. Germline CDR1 SQVTM, CDR2 ANQGSEA. The CDR3 DNA sequence: TGCAGCGTTGGGGGGGACGGGAACACTGAAGCTTTCTTT. Translation: CSVGGDGNTEAFF.

The rearrangement uses TRBV7-3 and TRBJ2-7, with TRBD1 matching over 11 bases. The ends lost 5 bases at V and 6 bases at J; junction bases unmatched: 3. Germline V gives CDR1 SGHTA, CDR2 FQGTGA. The CDR3 is made up of 13 amino acids. In DNA, the CDR3 is TGTGCCAGCAGCCCAGGGACAGGGGGCGAGCAGTACTTC. Its protein product is CASSPGTGGEQYF.

This clone has just a few counts. The V gene is TRBV2, the J gene TRBJ1-5; the match to TRBD1 covers 8 bases. CDR3 length equals 15 residues. V trimming: 6 bases; J trimming: 1 base; junction bases outside the gene matches: 5. Per germline, CDR1 SNHLY and CDR2 FYNNEI. CDR3 in amino acids: CASRIGQGSNQPQHF. The CDR3 nucleotides are TGTGCCAGCAGGATTGGACAGGGAAGCAATCAGCCCCAGCATTTT.

The V and J genes are TRBV5-1 and TRBJ2-7; no clear D. Germline loops: CDR1 SGHRS, CDR2 YFSETQ. The CDR3 is 13 residues long. V gave up 4 bases and J gave up 2 bases, with 10 bases separating them. CDR3 DNA: TGCGCCAGCAGCATCAATGAGGCCTACGAGCAGTACTTC. Protein: CASSINEAYEQYF.

Only a few counts were recorded for this clone. The gene calls are TRBV7-9 and TRBJ2-5; TRBD2 might be the D (6 bases). With 1 base removed from V and 7 bases from J, the gap between germline ends came to 10 bases. CDR3 length equals 13 residues. Germline values: CDR1 SEHNR, CDR2 FQNEAQ (reference sequence). DNA of the CDR3: TGTGCCAGCAGCTTAGGCGGAGCGGGGACCCAGTACTTC. Protein: CASSLGGAGTQYF. The full variable domain, its missing parts supplied by reference TRBV7-9 and TRBJ2-5, is DTGVSQNPRHKITKRGQNVTFRCDPISEHNRLYWYRQTLGQGPEFLTYFQNEAQLEKSRLLSDRFSAERPKGSFSTLEIQRTEQGDSAMYLCASSLGGAGTQYFGPGTRLLVL.

The J gene is TRBJ2-1, the V gene TRBV23-1, with TRBD1 matching 8 bases. TRBV23-1 is an ORF, with its function uncertain. This CDR3 has 15 amino acids. V lost 10 bases and J lost 9; bases outside the gene matches: 17. The CDR3 DNA follows: TGCGCCACCAAGGCTGCGGCAGGGGGCTTACTTGAGCAGTTCTTC. It encodes CATKAAAGGLLEQFF.

The chain links TRBV7-9 to TRBJ2-3; the D gene is possibly TRBD1 (6 bases). Trimming pared 2 bases from V and 4 bases from J, leaving 19 bases between. This CDR3 contains 17 residues. The V gene's germline CDR1 is SEHNR and CDR2 FQNEAQ (reference sequence). The CDR3: CASSLPAGQGSADTQYF. DNA for the CDR3: TGTGCCAGCAGCTTACCGGCAGGGCAGGGGTCCGCAGATACGCAGTATTTT.

This clone was seen a few times. V gene TRBV18 combines with J gene TRBJ2-2; a possible D gene is TRBD2 (5 bases). The germline V gene encodes CDR1 KGHSH and CDR2 LQKENI. The CDR3 has 15 amino acids. V lost 0 bases to trimming and J lost 13 bases, with 18 bases between them. Here the CDR3 reads CASSPPDGWRGSLFF. CDR3 in DNA: TGTGCCAGCTCACCACCCGACGGCTGGCGAGGGTCGCTGTTTTTT.

The rearrangement links TRBV9 to TRBJ1-2; TRBD1 aligns across 7 bases. This CDR3 is built from 16 residues. The J segment lost 4 bases and the V segment lost 0 bases, leaving 9 bases of the junction unmatched. CDR1 and CDR2 (germline): SGDLS, YYNGEE. The CDR3 bases are TGTGCCAGCAGCGTAGGAGGGACAGAGGGTTCCTATGGCTACACCTTC. It specifies CASSVGGTEGSYGYTF.

V and J are TRBV25-1 and TRBJ1-3, with TRBD1 as a possible D gene (6 bases). The germline gives CDR1 MGHDK, CDR2 SYGVNS. The CDR3 covers 14 residues. The V and J ends lost 3 bases and 4 bases respectively, with 10 bases between them. In DNA, the CDR3 is TGTGCCAGCAGTGACGCAGGGGCCGGAAACACCATATATTTT. Encoded protein: CASSDAGAGNTIYF.

The table lists this clone with a few counts. In DNA, the CDR3 is TGTGCCAGCAGTCAACGGCAGGGTCGGTACGAGCAGTACTTC. Its protein is CASSQRQGRYEQYF. The rearrangement joins TRBV5-4 to TRBJ2-7; perhaps TRBD1 as D (5 bases). This CDR3 contains 14 residues. Looked up from germline, CDR1 is SGHNT and CDR2 is YYREEE (reference sequence). Between the trimmed V and J ends, which lost 5 bases and 4 bases, there was a span of 16 bases.

This clone was seen a few times. The junction departs from the called germline gene at one end, perhaps through a read error. This sequence joins TRBV19 and TRBJ1-2; 8 nucleotides agree with TRBD1. Germline assignment: CDR1 LNHDA and CDR2 SQIVND (reference sequence). CDR3 size: 14 residues. The CDR3 DNA follows: TGTGCCAGTAGTACAGGACAGGGCTACTATGGCTACCCCTTC. Protein sequence: CASSTGQGYYGYPF. The whole variable domain, remainder taken from reference TRBV19 and TRBJ1-2, is DGGITQSPKYLFRKEGQNVTLSCEQNLNHDAMYWYRQDPGQGLRLIYYSQIVNDFQKGDIAEGYSVSREKKESFPLTVTSAQKNPTAFYLCASSTGQGYYGYPFGSGTRLTVV.

This clone was detected only a few times. The chain carries TRBV5-6 and TRBJ1-4; 8 bases are a match to TRBD1. The CDR3 runs to 15 residues. V gave up 3 bases and J gave up 4 bases; unmatched junction bases: 5. Germline CDR1 is SGHDT and CDR2 is YYEEEE. The CDR3 region has the DNA TGTGCCAGCAGCTCTCAGGGGGCACTTAATGAAAAACTGTTTTTT. Translated, it gives CASSSQGALNEKLFF.

The chain carries TRBV6-5 and TRBJ1-5, with a weak D call TRBD1 (5 bases). Germline assignment: CDR1 MNHEY and CDR2 SVGAGI. Trimming stripped 6 bases from V and 4 bases from J, with 16 bases between. The CDR3 is 15 residues long. The DNA of the CDR3 is TGTGCCAGCAGCCTTACTCGACAGAATAATCAGCCCCAGCATTTT. Translating it yields CASSLTRQNNQPQHF.

The chain combines TRBV6-5 with TRBJ1-2, with TRBD1 identical over 9 bases. CDR1 MNHEY and CDR2 SVGAGI come from the germline V gene. This CDR3 comprises 14 residues. J was trimmed by 2 bases and V by 6 bases; bases with no gene match: 4. CDR3 coding DNA: TGTGCCAGCAGACGGACAGGGGAGAACTATGGCTACACCTTC. It yields the protein CASRRTGENYGYTF.

This clone was counted a few times. The chain uses TRBV5-6 and TRBJ2-3, with 7 bases fitting TRBD1. CDR1 is SGHDT, CDR2 YYEEEE, per germline. The V gene end was trimmed by 3 bases and the J gene end by 2 bases; junction bases not matched to a gene: 6. The CDR3 sequence is 15 residues long. Here the CDR3 DNA reads TGTGCCAGCAGCTCTCCCGGGACAGACACAGATACGCAGTATTTT. Residues: CASSSPGTDTDTQYF. The variable domain in full, with the rest retrieved from reference TRBV5-6 and TRBJ2-3, is DAGVTQSPTHLIKTRGQQVTLRCSPKSGHDTVSWYQQALGQGPQFIFQYYEEEERQRGNFPDRFSGHQFPNYSSELNVNALLLGDSALYLCASSSPGTDTDTQYFGPGTRLTVL.

The chain employs TRBV27 and TRBJ1-6; 11 bases fit TRBD1. Germline V gives CDR1 MNHEY, CDR2 SMNVEV (reference sequence). The CDR3 consists of 15 residues. With V trimmed by 8 bases and J by 8 bases, 8 bases remained unmatched. The CDR3 DNA sequence: TGTGCCAGCGGACCCTGGGACAGGGGGGATTCACCCCTCCACTTT. Amino acids: CASGPWDRGDSPLHF.

This clone has just a few counts. The chain employs TRBV2 and TRBJ2-5, with D perhaps matching TRBD1 (5 bases). The DNA end favors TRBJ2-7, so the J call may be wrong. This CDR3 region has 15 residues. Germline values: CDR1 SNHLY, CDR2 FYNNEI. CDR3 sequence reads: CASSSIRAKLGEQYF. CDR3 DNA sequence: TGTGCCAGCAGCTCTATCAGGGCGAAACTGGGCGAGCAGTACTTC.

This clone was observed a handful of times. This chain connects TRBV5-6 to TRBJ1-4; D perhaps matches TRBD1 (6 bases). V was clipped by 4 bases and J by 3 bases, with 13 bases between them. The germline V gene has CDR1 SGHDT and CDR2 YYEEEE. The CDR3 contains 15 residues. Here the CDR3 DNA reads TGTGCCAGCAGCATTTGGACAGAGCCTAATGAAAAACTGTTTTTT. It yields the protein CASSIWTEPNEKLFF.

The chain joins TRBV4-2 to TRBJ2-5; D is ambiguous. Germline V gene sequence: CDR1 LGHNA, CDR2 YNFKEQ. The CDR3 consists of 13 residues. V was clipped by 0 bases and J by 5 bases, with 7 bases between them. In DNA form, the CDR3 reads TGTGCCAGCAGCCAAGATATGTTGGAGACCCAGTACTTC. Its protein is CASSQDMLETQYF.

This clone has more than one count but fewer than ten. The chain recombines TRBV6-6 with TRBJ2-2, with no clear D. The CDR3 is 16 amino acids. Germline CDR1 and CDR2: MNHNY and SVGAGI (reference sequence). V was trimmed by 0 bases and J by 1 base, leaving 9 bases between them. The CDR3 nucleotides are TGTGCCAGCAGTTACTCCGTAGCAGTGAACACCGGGGAGCTGTTTTTT. Translating gives CASSYSVAVNTGELFF.

This clone was detected a few times. The chain couples TRBV18 to TRBJ2-3, with 9 positions matching TRBD2. V lost 3 bases, J lost 3 bases, and 4 bases stayed unmatched. There are 15 residues in the CDR3. Germline CDR1 is KGHSH and CDR2 is LQKENI. In DNA, the CDR3 is TGTGCCAGCTCACCCCTAGCGGGGATGACAGATACGCAGTATTTT. Protein: CASSPLAGMTDTQYF.